These 31 T cell receptor beta chains originate from one sample sequenced in a study of T cell repertoires in aging, cancer and after chemotherapy. Rearranged V-D-J TRB sequences were amplified with a mixed TRB-A/B primer pool. MiXCR, applied by TCRdb to the multiplex PCR reads, yields one record per CDR3 protein. The table has approximately 940 distinct CDR3 sequences, about a quarter seen once; the top ten hold about 27%. TCR beta rearrangements were amplified from peripheral blood genomic DNA. Sequenced: blood. These receptors all stem from a human donor with a solid tumor.

This clonotype was seen a few times. The chain recombines TRBV11-2 with TRBJ2-2; no definite D call. Germline lookup yields CDR1 SGHAT and CDR2 FQNNGV. Deletions cut 5 bases from V and 5 bases from J, with 9 bases between. This CDR3 is 13 amino acids long. CDR3 amino acids: CASSPVGTGELFF. Written as DNA, the CDR3 is TGTGCCAGCAGCCCAGTGGGGACCGGGGAGCTGTTTTTT.

Sample share makes this clonotype large. The V call is TRBV29-1, the J call TRBJ2-7; a weak D match, TRBD2 (5 bases). Germline V gives CDR1 SQVTM, CDR2 ANQGSEA. Trimming stripped 4 bases from V and 0 bases from J, with 16 bases between. This CDR3 has 15 amino acids. In DNA, the CDR3 is TGCAGCGTTGTCGCATGGAAGAGCGGCTCCTACGAGCAGTACTTC. Its translation is CSVVAWKSGSYEQYF.

The gene calls are TRBV5-8 and TRBJ2-5; 7 bases match TRBD2. The CDR3 loop spans 15 amino acids. Germline-derived CDR1 and CDR2 are SGHTS and YDEGEE. The J segment lost 4 bases and the V segment lost 0 bases, leaving 6 bases of the junction unmatched. The CDR3 spells CASSLVAGVGETQYF. CDR3 bases: TGTGCCAGCAGCTTGGTGGCGGGAGTCGGAGAGACCCAGTACTTC.

This clonotype ranks as medium-sized. This sequence joins TRBV10-3 and TRBJ2-3; D is possibly TRBD2 (5 bases). The CDR3 extends over 14 amino acids. V was clipped by 7 bases and J by 0 bases, with 11 bases between them. Germline V gene lookup returns CDR1 ENHRY and CDR2 SYGVKD. CDR3 sequence: CAIKWTSSTDTQYF. CDR3 nucleotide sequence: TGTGCCATCAAATGGACTTCTAGCACAGATACGCAGTATTTT.

The V and J genes are TRBV20-1 and TRBJ2-3; tentatively, D is TRBD2 (6 bases). Trimming cost V 6 bases and J 2 bases, with 15 bases left between them. CDR3 size: 14 residues. CDR1 and CDR2 (germline): DFQATT, SNEGSKA (reference sequence). The DNA of the CDR3 is TGCAGTGCGGACTGGAGGGCCGACACAGATACGCAGTATTTT. This codes for CSADWRADTDTQYF.

V is TRBV12-3 or TRBV12-4 and J is TRBJ2-3, with TRBD2 identical over 11 bases. V shed 7 bases, J shed 2 bases, and the junction held 5 bases outside the gene matches. This CDR3 spans 15 amino acids. The DNA of the CDR3 is TGTGCCAGCAACAAGACTAGCGGGAACACAGATACGCAGTATTTT. Protein sequence: CASNKTSGNTDTQYF.

This clonotype is labeled large. The chain joins TRBV6-5 to TRBJ2-1; tentative D call: TRBD2 (5 bases). Trimming shortened V by 6 bases and J by 9 bases, and 12 bases separated the two germline ends. CDR1 is MNHEY, CDR2 SVGAGI, per germline. The CDR3 sequence is 12 residues long. Here the CDR3 reads CASSPPEGEQFF. CDR3 coding DNA: TGTGCCAGCAGCCCGCCAGAGGGTGAGCAGTTCTTC.

In its sample, this clonotype ranks as medium-sized. At one boundary the junction diverges from the germline segment, which might be a read error. The chain carries TRBV5-4 and TRBJ2-5; tentative D call: TRBD1 (5 bases). The germline V gene encodes CDR1 SGHNT and CDR2 YYREEE (reference sequence). The CDR3 has 14 residues. The CDR3 DNA reads TGTGCCAGCAGCTTGCAGGGCCCCAAAGAGGCCCAGTACTTC. Translating it yields CASSLQGPKEAQYF.

The chain uses TRBV12-3 or TRBV12-4 and TRBJ1-2; the D gene is possibly TRBD1 (6 bases). This CDR3 comprises 12 residues. Trimming stripped 5 bases from V and 4 bases from J, with 8 bases between. CDR3 residues: CASSGTPYGYTF. CDR3 DNA sequence: TGTGCCAGCAGTGGGACACCCTATGGCTACACCTTC.

The chain joins TRBV7-6 to TRBJ2-4; tentatively, D is TRBD2 (6 bases). CDR1 is SGHVS, CDR2 FNYEAQ, per germline. The CDR3 is made up of 17 amino acids. V lost 5 bases and J 4 bases, leaving 21 bases between the germline ends. Here the CDR3 DNA reads TGTGCCAGCAGCCCAAGTCGGGGGTTAAGCCAAAAAAACATTCAGTACTTC. Translation: CASSPSRGLSQKNIQYF.

This rearrangement joins TRBV28 to TRBJ1-6; D call uncertain. The CDR3 consists of 14 residues. Trimming shortened V by 6 bases and J by 9 bases, and 15 bases separated the two germline ends. Germline V gene sequence: CDR1 MDHEN, CDR2 SYDVKM. In nucleotides, the CDR3 is TGTGCCAGCAGCGCAGTCCAACCTGGTTCACCCCTCCACTTT. It is translated as CASSAVQPGSPLHF.

On this clonotype itself: A junction boundary mismatches the germline segment, possibly from a read error. This chain joins TRBV20-1 and TRBJ2-7; TRBD1 matches at 9 bases. Germline CDR1 is DFQATT and CDR2 is SNEGSKA (reference sequence). This CDR3 is 14 amino acids long. The CDR3 loop reads CSTRGQGPSYEQYF. CDR3 coding DNA: TGCAGTACTAGGGGACAGGGACCTTCCTACGAGCAGTACTTC.

Within the sample, this clonotype is medium-sized (0.01 to 0.1%). This sequence joins TRBV27 and TRBJ2-2, with no clear D. Per the germline V gene, CDR1 is MNHEY and CDR2 is SMNVEV (reference sequence). Trimming removed 3 bases from V and 6 bases from J, with 5 bases in between. This CDR3 spans 12 amino acids. CDR3 bases: TGTGCCAGCAGTTTTAGTCCCGGGGAGCTGTTTTTT. As protein: CASSFSPGELFF.

Within the sample, this clonotype is large. V is TRBV29-1 and J is TRBJ2-5; D possibly corresponds to TRBD2 (6 bases). CDR1 is SQVTM and CDR2 is ANQGSEA in the germline V gene. The CDR3 runs to 14 residues. Between the trimmed V and J ends, which lost 3 bases and 2 bases, there was a span of 13 bases. The CDR3 here is CSVEGTFLQETQYF. CDR3 DNA: TGCAGCGTTGAGGGGACTTTCCTACAAGAGACCCAGTACTTC.

J is TRBJ2-7 and V is TRBV5-5, with D perhaps being TRBD1 or TRBD2 (5 bases each). Germline V gene data show CDR1 as SGHKS and CDR2 as YYEKEE (reference sequence). This CDR3 has 12 amino acids. V was pared by 7 bases and J by 2 bases, with 10 bases between. Written as DNA, the CDR3 is TGTGCCAGCTCCGGGGCCCCCTACGAGCAGTACTTC. It translates to CASSGAPYEQYF.

The V call is TRBV7-6, the J call TRBJ2-5, with 8 bases matching TRBD1. J gave up 2 bases and V 1 base, and 6 bases lay outside the gene matches. Germline CDR1 and CDR2: SGHVS and FNYEAQ. This CDR3 has 16 amino acids. The chain's CDR3 is CASSLVGRGRQETQYF. The CDR3 bases are TGTGCCAGCAGCTTAGTAGGCAGGGGGCGGCAAGAGACCCAGTACTTC.

By sample fraction, this clonotype is medium-sized. This rearrangement joins TRBV15 to TRBJ2-2, with 10 bases identical to TRBD2. CDR1 is LNHNV and CDR2 is YYDKDF in the germline V gene (reference sequence). V shed 0 bases and J 2 bases; nucleotides not matched to a gene: 6. The CDR3 is made up of 18 amino acids. This CDR3 reads CATSRDVAGGGNTGELFF. CDR3 sequence (DNA): TGTGCCACCAGCAGAGATGTAGCGGGAGGTGGAAACACCGGGGAGCTGTTTTTT.

Within the sample, this clonotype is large. Written as DNA, the CDR3 is TGTGCCAGCAGCGAGCGGGAGGGCCATGGAGATACGCAGTATTTT. It encodes CASSEREGHGDTQYF. The rearrangement uses TRBV6-4 and TRBJ2-3; 10 bases match TRBD2. CDR3 length equals 15 residues. The germline gives CDR1 MRHNA, CDR2 SNTAGT. The J segment lost 5 bases and the V segment lost 6 bases, leaving 8 bases of the junction unmatched.

The chain has TRBV7-2 and TRBJ2-7, with D hard to call. Trimming removed 5 bases at V and 2 bases at J, with 13 bases between. The CDR3 runs 14 residues. The V gene's germline CDR1 is SGHTA and CDR2 FQGNSA. The CDR3 protein is CASSLDIGTYEQYF. CDR3 coding DNA: TGTGCCAGCAGCCTCGATATAGGTACCTACGAGCAGTACTTC.

Comment on this clonotype: The CDR3 ends on some other residue instead of the conserved phenylalanine or tryptophan, so this is likely a read error. The limits of the CDR3 on the DNA are not certain, so only TCRdb's listed CDR3 is given. The V and J genes are TRBV15 and TRBJ2-6. The CDR3 length is 9 residues, termini included. The germline CDR1 and CDR2 sequences are LNHNV and YYDKDF (reference sequence). The CDR3 sequence: CATSRDRTS.

This clonotype was detected only once. This chain connects TRBV20-1 to TRBJ2-3; tentatively, D is TRBD2 (6 bases). V was pared by 7 bases and J by 4 bases, with 21 bases between. Germline lookup yields CDR1 DFQATT and CDR2 SNEGSKA (reference sequence). The CDR3 runs 15 residues. The CDR3 sequence: CSGTQKRGRSDTQYF. The CDR3 DNA sequence: TGCAGTGGTACACAGAAACGAGGGAGGTCAGATACGCAGTATTTT.

Sample share makes this clonotype hyperexpanded (1% or more). The rearrangement uses TRBV29-1 and TRBJ2-3; TRBD2 matches at 13 bases. Germline V gives CDR1 SQVTM, CDR2 ANQGSEA. The CDR3 loop spans 14 amino acids. Unmatched junction bases numbered 2, after V lost 6 bases and J lost 2 bases. For the CDR3, the DNA is TGCAGCGTGGGGACTAGCGGGAACACAGATACGCAGTATTTT. This codes for CSVGTSGNTDTQYF.

By share of the sample, this clonotype is large. The rearrangement joins TRBV6-5 to TRBJ1-1; 7 bases line up with TRBD1. CDR3 length: 12 residues. The germline V gene encodes CDR1 MNHEY and CDR2 SVGAGI. Losses at the gene ends were 6 bases for V and 5 bases for J; bases not matched to a gene: 3. The CDR3 sequence: CASSRTGTEAFF. The CDR3 coding sequence is TGTGCCAGCAGCAGGACAGGAACTGAAGCTTTCTTT.

The rearrangement joins TRBV11-1 to TRBJ2-7; D remains unclear. CDR1 and CDR2 from the germline V gene are SGHAT and FQDESV (reference sequence). Deletions cut 1 base from V and 0 bases from J, with 7 bases between. The CDR3 loop spans 14 amino acids. The CDR3 bases are TGTGCCAGCAGCTTAGTTCCGGACTCCTACGAGCAGTACTTC. Protein product: CASSLVPDSYEQYF.

The table lists this clonotype with a few counts. The chain links TRBV18 to TRBJ2-2; 13 bases are a match to TRBD2. The CDR3 totals 17 residues. V shed 3 bases and J 5 bases; nucleotides not matched to a gene: 6. Germline V lookup: CDR1 KGHSH, CDR2 LQKENI. CDR3: CASSPGTSGMITGELFF. The CDR3 DNA follows: TGTGCCAGCTCACCCGGGACTAGCGGGATGATTACCGGGGAGCTGTTTTTT. Complete variable domain (other parts from reference TRBV18 and TRBJ2-2): NAGVMQNPRHLVRRRGQEARLRCSPMKGHSHVYWYRQLPEEGLKFMVYLQKENIIDESGMPKERFSAEFPKEGPSILRIQQVVRGDSAAYFCASSPGTSGMITGELFFGEGSRLTVL.

Points on this clonotype: Being one base from a much bigger clone, this may be a read error. The gene calls are TRBV6-5 and TRBJ2-7, with D tentatively TRBD1 or TRBD2 (5 bases each). Germline V lookup: CDR1 MNHEY, CDR2 SVGAGI. The CDR3 extends over 15 amino acids. CDR3 amino acids: CASSPRRDAGNEKYF. Here the CDR3 DNA reads TGTGCCAGCAGTCCCCGAAGGGACGCCGGGAACGAGAAGTACTTC.

The V gene is TRBV6-5, the J gene TRBJ2-7, with 9 bases lining up with TRBD1. There are 12 residues in the CDR3. Germline-derived CDR1 and CDR2 are MNHEY and SVGAGI. V was clipped by 9 bases and J by 5 bases; unmatched bases: 5. CDR3 sequence reads: CARDRGLDEQYF. CDR3 in DNA: TGTGCCAGGGACAGGGGTTTGGACGAGCAGTACTTC.

There are a few counts of this clonotype. The chain employs TRBV5-1 and TRBJ2-1, with 9 bases that match TRBD2. Trimming took 4 bases from V and 0 from J; bases not matched to a gene: 17. CDR1 is SGHRS and CDR2 is YFSETQ in the germline V gene. The CDR3 loop spans 20 amino acids. The CDR3 bases are TGCGCCAGCAGCCCAGGACTAGCGCGATACCTCTCAAGCTCCTACAATGAGCAGTTCTTC. Residues: CASSPGLARYLSSSYNEQFF.

The chain carries TRBV10-3 and TRBJ2-3; 10 positions agree with TRBD1. V trimming: 9 bases; J trimming: 2 bases; junction bases outside the gene matches: 5. Germline assignment: CDR1 ENHRY and CDR2 SYGVKD. CDR3 size: 14 residues. CDR3 DNA: TGTGCCATTCGGGGACAGGGGAACACAGATACGCAGTATTTT. Translated, it gives CAIRGQGNTDTQYF.

By proportion, this clonotype is large. The chain is built from TRBV6-6 and TRBJ2-7, with D uncertain. The V end lost 5 bases, the J end lost 0 bases, and 11 bases lay between the germline ends. This CDR3 comprises 14 residues. Germline V CDR1 and CDR2: MNHNY, SVGAGI (reference sequence). The CDR3 DNA sequence: TGTGCCAGCAGTCCGGACGGAACCTCCTACGAGCAGTACTTC. Protein: CASSPDGTSYEQYF.

This clonotype is medium-sized within its sample. V gene TRBV6-1 combines with J gene TRBJ1-5; the D gene is possibly TRBD1 (6 bases). With 4 bases removed from V and 0 bases from J, the gap between germline ends came to 13 bases. Germline V gene sequence: CDR1 MNHNS, CDR2 SASEGT. The CDR3 runs to 16 residues. In nucleotides, the CDR3 is TGTGCCAGCAGTGCGGACAGAACGTATAGCAATCAGCCCCAGCATTTT. It encodes CASSADRTYSNQPQHF.